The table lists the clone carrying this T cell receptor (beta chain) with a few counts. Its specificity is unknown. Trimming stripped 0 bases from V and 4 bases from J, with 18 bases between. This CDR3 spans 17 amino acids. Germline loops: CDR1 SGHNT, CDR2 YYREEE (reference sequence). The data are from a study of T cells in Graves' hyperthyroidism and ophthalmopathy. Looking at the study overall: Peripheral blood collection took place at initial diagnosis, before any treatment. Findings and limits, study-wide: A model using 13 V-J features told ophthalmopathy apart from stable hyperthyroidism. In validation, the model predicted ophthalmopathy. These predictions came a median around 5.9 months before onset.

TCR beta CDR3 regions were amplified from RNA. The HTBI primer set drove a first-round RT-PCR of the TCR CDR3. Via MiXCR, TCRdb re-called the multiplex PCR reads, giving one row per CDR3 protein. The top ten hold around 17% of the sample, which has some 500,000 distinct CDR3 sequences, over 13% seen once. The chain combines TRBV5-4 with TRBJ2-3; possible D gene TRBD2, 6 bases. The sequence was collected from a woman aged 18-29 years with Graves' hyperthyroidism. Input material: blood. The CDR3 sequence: CASSLGRGAQSPDTQYF. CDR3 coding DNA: TGTGCCAGCAGCTTGGGGAGGGGAGCCCAGAGCCCAGATACGCAGTATTTT.